The 3 T cell receptor beta chains presented below share a single source sample, sequenced in a study of persistence of HIV-infected CD4 T cells. The antigens these receptors bind are not known. The stimulus was an HIV-1 Gag 15-mer peptide pool, roughly 1 ug/peptide/mL. CD40L-negative CD69-negative CD45RO-high memory CD4+ T cells were sorted as populations depleted of antigen-responding cells. This was the immunoSEQ version 4 assay in survey mode. Here immunoSEQ multiplex PCR was the method, and the copy in TCRdb shows in-frame clones only, minus some. The top ten clones hold around 1.7% of a sample with 64,000 or so clones, about four fifths of them seen once. The specimen was CD4+ T cells sorted from PBMCs after roughly 18-hour stimulation, collected from a patient who received antiretroviral therapy. These receptors all stem from an adult man with HIV who was CMV-seropositive.

In this sample, this clone turned up a few times. V and J are TRBV30 and TRBJ1-2; D is ambiguous. This CDR3 has 13 residues. Germline assignment: CDR1 GTSNPN and CDR2 SVGIG (reference sequence). V gave up 3 bases and J gave up 11 bases, with 19 bases separating them. This CDR3 is CAWRREERSAYTF. The CDR3 DNA follows: TGTGCCTGGAGGAGGGAAGAGCGTTCGGCATACACCTTC.

V gene TRBV10-1 combines with J gene TRBJ2-2, with 10 positions matching TRBD2. The ends lost 0 bases at V and 5 bases at J; junction bases unmatched: 6. The length of the CDR3 is 17 residues. Germline V CDR1 and CDR2: WNHNN, SYGVQD (reference sequence). For the CDR3, the DNA is TGCGCCAGCAGTGAGTCTGCTAGCGGGGGTGATACCGGGGAGCTGTTTTTT. As protein: CASSESASGGDTGELFF.

This clone has a handful of counts. The chain has TRBV15 and TRBJ2-3; D not resolved. The germline V gene has CDR1 LNHNV and CDR2 YYDKDF (reference sequence). The length of the CDR3 is 13 residues. Between the trimmed V and J ends, which lost 8 bases and 0 bases, there was a span of 9 bases. CDR3: CATRIPSTDTQYF. Here the CDR3 DNA reads TGTGCCACCCGCATCCCTAGCACAGATACGCAGTATTTT.